This T cell receptor (beta chain) is from a study of PD-L1 blockade in urothelial cancer. Study as a whole: Male sex and bladder-origin urothelial cancer characterized about 85% of the 29 patients. Blood was subjected to analysis at 3 weeks (second dose) and 6 weeks following treatment start.

V was clipped by 5 bases and J by 3 bases; unmatched bases: 5. Germline lookup yields CDR1 SGHRS and CDR2 YFSETQ. CDR3 length: 15 amino acids. As for this clone: No antigen is known for it.

Study conclusions and caveats: Tumor-associated clones in the blood of durable-benefit patients grew more at 3 weeks. A pretreatment blood TCR clonality that fell below the median predicted better progression-free and overall survival.

TCRdb keeps only in-frame clones here, not all; method: immunoSEQ multiplex PCR. The data hold about 38,000 clones, with around nine tenths observed a single time. This chain links TRBV5-1 with TRBJ2-7; 13 nucleotides line up with TRBD2. The sample here was PBMCs, taken around atezolizumab (anti-PD-L1) treatment. The clonotype was recovered from a man aged 55 to 70 with urothelial cancer. Here the CDR3 reads CASSETSGRFYEQYF. The DNA for the CDR3 is TGCGCCAGCAGTGAGACTAGCGGGAGGTTCTACGAGCAGTACTTC.